Following are 27 T cell receptor beta chains from one sample sequenced in a study of chemoradiotherapy in HPV16-positive cancers. Sequenced by immunoSEQ multiplex PCR; TCRdb stores in-frame clones only, minus some. This table has 5,000 to 7,000 clones, 60% to 75% appearing once. This material consisted of tumor tissue, taken from a patient who underwent chemoradiotherapy. The source is a human donor with HPV-associated anogenital cancer.

This clone was counted a few times. This chain connects TRBV4-1 to TRBJ2-5, with 13 bases fitting TRBD2. The CDR3 is made up of 17 amino acids. Germline V lookup: CDR1 MGHRA, CDR2 YSYEKL. The V gene end was trimmed by 3 bases and the J gene end by 3 bases; junction bases not matched to a gene: 7. CDR3 sequence reads: CASSQERGTSGKETQYF. The CDR3, as DNA: TGCGCCAGCAGCCAGGAAAGGGGGACTAGCGGGAAAGAGACCCAGTACTTC.

The rearrangement joins TRBV7-9 to TRBJ1-1; no clear D gene. Germline V CDR1 and CDR2: SEHNR, FQNEAQ (reference sequence). Deletions cut 2 bases from V and 0 bases from J, with 4 bases between. The CDR3 sequence is 13 residues long. CDR3 nucleotides: TGTGCCAGCAGCTTATCTGTGAACACTGAAGCTTTCTTT. Amino acids: CASSLSVNTEAFF.

V and J are TRBV11-3 and TRBJ2-7; 7 nucleotides align to TRBD2. The CDR3 covers 17 residues. Per the germline V gene, CDR1 is SGHNT and CDR2 is YENEEA. V gave up 1 base and J gave up 1 base; unmatched junction bases: 10. The CDR3 DNA follows: TGTGCCAGCAGCTTAGGGTTGGCGCGGGAGAGGTCCTACGAGCAGTACTTC. Translation gives CASSLGLARERSYEQYF.

The V call is TRBV19, the J call TRBJ2-5; D is ambiguous. Germline V CDR1 and CDR2: LNHDA, SQIVND (reference sequence). Trimming took off 5 bases at V and 7 bases at J, with 17 bases between the two ends. The CDR3 has 14 residues. The chain's CDR3 is CASSFSSDKRTQYF. The CDR3 DNA reads TGTGCCAGTAGTTTCTCCAGTGACAAGAGGACCCAGTACTTC. Looking up the rest from reference TRBV19 and TRBJ2-5 gives the full variable domain: DGGITQSPKYLFRKEGQNVTLSCEQNLNHDAMYWYRQDPGQGLRLIYYSQIVNDFQKGDIAEGYSVSREKKESFPLTVTSAQKNPTAFYLCASSFSSDKRTQYFGPGTRLLVL.

CDR3 sequence: CASSVWGDNQPQHF. The DNA for the CDR3 is TGTGCCAGTAGTGTCTGGGGGGACAATCAGCCCCAGCATTTT. V gene TRBV19 combines with J gene TRBJ1-5, with TRBD1 as a possible D gene (5 bases). CDR1 and CDR2 (germline): LNHDA, SQIVND (reference sequence). CDR3 size: 14 residues. Trimming removed 5 bases from V and 3 bases from J, with 11 bases in between.

The chain couples TRBV27 to TRBJ2-7, with D possibly matching TRBD2 (5 bases). V was shortened by 3 bases and J by 2 bases, with 11 bases between the two germline ends. The germline CDR1 and CDR2 sequences are MNHEY and SMNVEV (reference sequence). The CDR3 totals 14 residues. The chain's CDR3 is CASSFGRGAYEQYF. The CDR3, as DNA: TGTGCCAGCAGTTTTGGCCGGGGAGCCTACGAGCAGTACTTC.

This clone was counted only a few times. The V and J genes are TRBV19 and TRBJ2-7; possibly TRBD2 for D (5 bases). Germline loops: CDR1 LNHDA, CDR2 SQIVND (reference sequence). V lost 4 bases and J 2 bases, leaving 12 bases between the germline ends. This CDR3 is 14 amino acids long. The CDR3 loop is CASSRLDSTYEQYF. The DNA for the CDR3 is TGTGCCAGTAGTAGACTGGACTCCACCTACGAGCAGTACTTC.

V usage is TRBV5-1 and J usage is TRBJ2-3; 9 bases align to TRBD1. This CDR3 spans 18 amino acids. Per the germline V gene, CDR1 is SGHRS and CDR2 is YFSETQ. The V and J ends lost 3 bases and 0 bases, in that order; junction bases with no gene match: 11. This CDR3 is CASSWDRDRVLSTDTQYF. The CDR3 bases are TGCGCCAGCAGCTGGGACCGGGACAGGGTCCTGAGCACAGATACGCAGTATTTT.

This chain uses TRBV9 with TRBJ1-1, with 10 positions matching TRBD1. Germline CDR1 and CDR2: SGDLS and YYNGEE. V dropped 7 bases and J dropped 8; count of bases not matched to a gene: 8. This CDR3 has 13 amino acids. CDR3 DNA sequence: TGTGCCAGCGGACAGGGGGTATTAAGCGAAGCTTTCTTT. Its translation is CASGQGVLSEAFF.

The chain has TRBV7-8 and TRBJ2-7, with TRBD2 matching 8 bases. This CDR3 spans 15 amino acids. V trimming: 1 base; J trimming: 7 bases; junction bases outside the gene matches: 9. The germline V gene encodes CDR1 SGHVS and CDR2 FQNEAQ. The CDR3 DNA reads as TGTGCCAGCAGCTTAGAAGCGGGAGTGCGTAGGGAGCAGTACTTC. Protein product: CASSLEAGVRREQYF.

This chain uses TRBV14 with TRBJ1-5, with no clear D. From germline, CDR1 is SGHDN and CDR2 FVKESK. The CDR3 covers 15 residues. V lost 1 base to trimming and J lost 9 bases, with 16 bases between them. The DNA of the CDR3 is TGTGCCAGCAGCCAAGGGACGGCCCACCTTGGGCCCCAGCATTTT. It encodes CASSQGTAHLGPQHF.

This rearrangement joins TRBV7-9 to TRBJ2-2; D gene unclear. Germline V gene sequence: CDR1 SEHNR, CDR2 FQNEAQ (reference sequence). V lost 4 bases to trimming and J lost 7 bases, with 13 bases between them. The CDR3 runs 14 residues. The DNA for the CDR3 is TGTGCCAGCAGCTACGATGGAAGGGTCGGGGAGCTGTTTTTT. This translates into CASSYDGRVGELFF.

The J gene is TRBJ2-1, the V gene TRBV12-5, with D possibly TRBD2 on 6 matching bases. In germline, CDR1 is LGHNT, CDR2 FRNRAP. V shed 7 bases and J shed 6 bases, with 19 bases lying between them. This CDR3 is 15 amino acids long. This CDR3 is CASERDGGTRNEQFF. The DNA for the CDR3 is TGTGCTAGTGAACGGGACGGGGGTACGCGCAATGAGCAGTTCTTC.

The chain employs TRBV7-2 and TRBJ2-5, with a weak D call TRBD1 (6 bases). CDR1 and CDR2 (germline): SGHTA, FQGNSA. CDR3 length: 14 amino acids. Between the trimmed V and J ends, which lost 4 bases and 5 bases, there was a span of 14 bases. CDR3 sequence: CASSSGAVRETQYF. DNA for the CDR3: TGTGCCAGCAGCTCAGGGGCAGTAAGGGAGACCCAGTACTTC.

The gene calls are TRBV7-9 and TRBJ2-2; D call uncertain. Germline CDR1 is SEHNR and CDR2 is FQNEAQ (reference sequence). CDR3 size: 17 residues. The ends were cut back, 1 base at V and 4 bases at J, with 16 bases in the middle. The CDR3: CASSLVASADPTGELFF. DNA of the CDR3: TGTGCCAGCAGCTTAGTAGCATCGGCGGACCCCACCGGGGAGCTGTTTTTT.

V usage is TRBV7-9 and J usage is TRBJ2-2, with TRBD2 matching over 8 bases. CDR3 size: 17 residues. The V gene end was trimmed by 7 bases and the J gene end by 5 bases; junction bases not matched to a gene: 15. The V gene's germline CDR1 is SEHNR and CDR2 FQNEAQ (reference sequence). CDR3 sequence reads: CASIEIRTSSLTGELFF. In nucleotides, the CDR3 is TGTGCCAGCATCGAAATAAGGACTAGCTCGCTAACCGGGGAGCTGTTTTTT.

The rearrangement links TRBV18 to TRBJ2-7; D unclear. CDR3 length: 14 residues. Germline assignment: CDR1 KGHSH and CDR2 LQKENI. With 0 bases removed from V and 0 bases from J, the gap between germline ends came to 6 bases. Here the CDR3 DNA reads TGTGCCAGCTCACCACCAGCCAGCTCCTACGAGCAGTACTTC. Protein sequence: CASSPPASSYEQYF.

The chain combines TRBV7-9 with TRBJ2-7; TRBD1 matches 10 bases. The germline V gene encodes CDR1 SEHNR and CDR2 FQNEAQ (reference sequence). The CDR3 runs to 15 residues. The trim removed 3 bases at V and 7 bases at J, leaving 9 bases unmatched. The CDR3 bases are TGTGCCAGCAGCTTCCTTCGACAGGGGGCTGGGGAGCAGTACTTC. This gives the protein CASSFLRQGAGEQYF.

The chain links TRBV7-6 to TRBJ2-5; D perhaps matches TRBD2 (5 bases). Trimming took off 0 bases at V and 5 bases at J, with 13 bases between the two ends. The germline V gene has CDR1 SGHVS and CDR2 FNYEAQ. The CDR3 has 15 amino acids. The CDR3 sequence: CASSLAPGPGETQYF. As DNA, the CDR3 is TGTGCCAGCAGCTTAGCCCCAGGCCCGGGGGAGACCCAGTACTTC.

The rearrangement uses TRBV9 and TRBJ1-2; D gene unclear. V was trimmed by 3 bases and J by 4 bases, leaving 10 bases between them. Germline CDR1 reads SGDLS; CDR2 reads YYNGEE. CDR3 length equals 13 residues. The CDR3 loop reads CASSADGSYGYTF. In DNA form, the CDR3 reads TGTGCCAGCAGCGCGGACGGGAGCTATGGCTACACCTTC.

The V and J genes are TRBV18 and TRBJ1-2, with D uncertain. V was pared by 3 bases and J by 7 bases, with 12 bases between. The CDR3 is made up of 13 amino acids. Germline V gene lookup returns CDR1 KGHSH and CDR2 LQKENI. CDR3 amino acids: CASSPLDAGGYTF. The CDR3 coding sequence is TGTGCCAGCTCACCTCTAGACGCGGGTGGCTACACCTTC.

V and J are TRBV6-6 and TRBJ1-4, with D unresolved. Germline V lookup: CDR1 MNHNY, CDR2 SVGAGI (reference sequence). The CDR3 consists of 16 residues. V dropped 0 bases and J dropped 5 bases, with 13 bases sitting between them. The CDR3 sequence is CASSYSIPGVNEKLFF. For the CDR3, the DNA is TGTGCCAGCAGTTACTCGATCCCTGGGGTGAATGAAAAACTGTTTTTT.

CDR3 bases: TGCGCCAGCAGCTTGGACGGACTGAGAATCGGGGAGCTGTTTTTT. Amino acids: CASSLDGLRIGELFF. The J gene is TRBJ2-2, the V gene TRBV5-1; D perhaps matches TRBD2 (5 bases). Trimming took off 0 bases at V and 7 bases at J, with 13 bases between the two ends. The CDR3 runs 15 residues. Germline CDR1 and CDR2: SGHRS and YFSETQ.

DNA of the CDR3: TGTGCCAGCAGCCCCCGGGGGAGCCCCTACAATGAGCAGTTCTTC. Its protein is CASSPRGSPYNEQFF. V gene TRBV7-9 combines with J gene TRBJ2-1; possible D gene TRBD2, 6 bases. CDR3 length: 15 residues. Looked up from germline, CDR1 is SEHNR and CDR2 is FQNEAQ (reference sequence). V dropped 5 bases and J dropped 2 bases, with 13 bases sitting between them.

The rearrangement uses TRBV5-1 and TRBJ2-3; 10 bases are a match to TRBD2. The V gene's germline CDR1 is SGHRS and CDR2 YFSETQ. The CDR3 is 15 amino acids. The ends lost 0 bases at V and 6 bases at J; junction bases unmatched: 4. The CDR3 loop is CASSLVRSGRDTQYF. The CDR3 DNA reads as TGCGCCAGCAGCTTGGTTCGTAGCGGGAGGGATACGCAGTATTTT.

A single count supports this clone. The chain is built from TRBV7-2 and TRBJ2-1, with D perhaps matching TRBD2 (5 bases). The CDR3 loop spans 13 amino acids. In germline, CDR1 is SGHTA, CDR2 FQGNSA. Trimming cost V 7 bases and J 7 bases, with 14 bases left between them. The CDR3 nucleotides read TGTGCCAGCACCCCCGACTATACAAATGAGCAGTTCTTC. Its protein product is CASTPDYTNEQFF. Full variable domain (missing parts from reference TRBV7-2 and TRBJ2-1): GAGVSQSPSNKVTEKGKDVELRCDPISGHTALYWYRQSLGQGLEFLIYFQGNSAPDKSGLPSDRFSAERTGGSVSTLTIQRTQQEDSAVYLCASTPDYTNEQFFGPGTRLTVL.

The chain has TRBV6-5 and TRBJ1-2, with D uncertain. The CDR3 has 15 amino acids. Looked up from germline, CDR1 is MNHEY and CDR2 is SVGAGI. The V gene lost 1 base and the J gene lost 0 bases, with 9 bases spanning the gap. CDR3 loop: CASSYLAVANYGYTF. CDR3 coding DNA: TGTGCCAGCAGTTACTTGGCAGTAGCTAACTATGGCTACACCTTC.